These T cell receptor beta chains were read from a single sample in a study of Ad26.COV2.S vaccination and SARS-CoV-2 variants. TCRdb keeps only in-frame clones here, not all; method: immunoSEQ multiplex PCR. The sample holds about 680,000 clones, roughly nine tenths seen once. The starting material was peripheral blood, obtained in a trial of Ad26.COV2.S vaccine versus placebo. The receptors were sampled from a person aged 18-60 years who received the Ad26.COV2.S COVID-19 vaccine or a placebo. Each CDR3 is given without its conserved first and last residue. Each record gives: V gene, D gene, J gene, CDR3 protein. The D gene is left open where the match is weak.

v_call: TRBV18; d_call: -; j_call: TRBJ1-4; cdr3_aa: ASSPRGTNEKLF
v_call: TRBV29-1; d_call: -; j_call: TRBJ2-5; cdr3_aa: SVEQRQVGETQY
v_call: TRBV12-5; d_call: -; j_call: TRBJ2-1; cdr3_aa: ASGLPNSNEQF
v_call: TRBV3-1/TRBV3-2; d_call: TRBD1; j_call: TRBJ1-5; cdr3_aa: ASSPGTGSQPQH
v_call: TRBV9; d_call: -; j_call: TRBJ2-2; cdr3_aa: ASSVLGANTGELF
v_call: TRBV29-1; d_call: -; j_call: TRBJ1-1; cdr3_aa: SGQPTGAEAF
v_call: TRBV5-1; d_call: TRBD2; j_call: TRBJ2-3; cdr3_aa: ASSSQRGSTDTQY
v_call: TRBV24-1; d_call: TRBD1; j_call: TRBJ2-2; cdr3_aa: ATSDLGGTGNTGELF
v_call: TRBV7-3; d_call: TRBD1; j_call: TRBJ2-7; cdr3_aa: ASSPTGGSYEQY
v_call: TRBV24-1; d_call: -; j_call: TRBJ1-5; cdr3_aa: ATSKEGSQPQH
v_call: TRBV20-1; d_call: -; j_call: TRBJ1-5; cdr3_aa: SAGGRQPQH
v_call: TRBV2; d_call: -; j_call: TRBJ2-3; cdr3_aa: ASSNREIQDTQY
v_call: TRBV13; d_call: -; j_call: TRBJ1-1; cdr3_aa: ASTFPAGGTEAF
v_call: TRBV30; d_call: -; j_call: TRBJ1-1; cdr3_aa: AWELGNTEAF
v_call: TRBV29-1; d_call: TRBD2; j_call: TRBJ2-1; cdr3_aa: SVGLRGSSYNEQF
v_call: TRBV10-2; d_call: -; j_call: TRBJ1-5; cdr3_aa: ASSLAQGLHQPQH
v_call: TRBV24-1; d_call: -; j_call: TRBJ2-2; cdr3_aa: ATSRAGANTGELF
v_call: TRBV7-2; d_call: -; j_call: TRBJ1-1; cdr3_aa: ASSPSSWSTEAF
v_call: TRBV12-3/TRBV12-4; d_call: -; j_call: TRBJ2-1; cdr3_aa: ASSRRVEQF
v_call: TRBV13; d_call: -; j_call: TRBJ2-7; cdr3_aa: ASSLEWGEQY
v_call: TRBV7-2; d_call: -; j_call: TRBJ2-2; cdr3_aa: ASSPEAARLRGFTGELF
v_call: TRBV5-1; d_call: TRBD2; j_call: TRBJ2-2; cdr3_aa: ASSPGRVDTGELF
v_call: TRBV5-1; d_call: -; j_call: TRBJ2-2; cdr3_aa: ASSLGVGETNTGELF
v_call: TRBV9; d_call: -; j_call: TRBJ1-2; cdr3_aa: ASSVETALNYGYT
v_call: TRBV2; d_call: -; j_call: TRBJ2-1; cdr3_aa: ASARDGSYNEQF
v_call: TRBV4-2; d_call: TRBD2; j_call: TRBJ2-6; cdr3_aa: ASSQGLAGGNGANVLT
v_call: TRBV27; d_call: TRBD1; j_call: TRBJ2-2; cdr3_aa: ASSSQGGELF
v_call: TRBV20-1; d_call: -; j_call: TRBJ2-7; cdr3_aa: SARSYEQY
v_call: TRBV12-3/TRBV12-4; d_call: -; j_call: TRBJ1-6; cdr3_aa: ASTVWGSYPLH
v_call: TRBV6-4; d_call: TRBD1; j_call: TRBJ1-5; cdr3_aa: ASSDRENQPQH
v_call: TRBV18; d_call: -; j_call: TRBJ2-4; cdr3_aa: ASSPPAGAKNIQY
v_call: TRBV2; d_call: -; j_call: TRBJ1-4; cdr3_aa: ASSGTLPAKLF
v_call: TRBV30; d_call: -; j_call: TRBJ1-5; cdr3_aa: AWSVLASNQPQH
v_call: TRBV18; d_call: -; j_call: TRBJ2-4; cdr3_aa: ASSPRPPSESSKNIQY
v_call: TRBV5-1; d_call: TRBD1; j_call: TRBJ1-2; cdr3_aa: ASSLTGQGEGYT
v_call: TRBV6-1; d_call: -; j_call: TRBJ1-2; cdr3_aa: ASSEAGDYGYT
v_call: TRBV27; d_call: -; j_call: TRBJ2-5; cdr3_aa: ASSRDTEETQY
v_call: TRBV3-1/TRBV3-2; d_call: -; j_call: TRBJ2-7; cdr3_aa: ASSQSDSFSYEQY
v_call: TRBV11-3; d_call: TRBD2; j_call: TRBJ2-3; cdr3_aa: ASSLSSGISTDTQY